One T cell receptor beta chain is described in this entry. This CDR3 is also generated by other DNA sequences in the sample. The germline gives CDR1 PRHDT, CDR2 FYEKMQ (reference sequence). V lost 3 bases, J lost 1 base, and 3 bases stayed unmatched. The CDR3 totals 14 residues. These data are taken from a study of blood T cell repertoires in COVID-19. In the authors' workflow: Reference gene primers were amplified, and this amplification served to estimate nucleated cell counts. Profiled with immunoSEQ multiplex PCR; TCRdb holds only in-frame clones, not every one. V and J calls plus clone size are reproduced from that table; the DNA served to infer D and trimming. The table has around 200,000 clones, nearly 90% seen once.

What was sequenced was PBMCs or T cells enriched from blood (not recorded which). The TCR was taken from a woman aged 35 to 49 with acute COVID-19. The V gene is TRBV13, the J gene TRBJ2-7; 7 positions agree with TRBD1. CDR3 protein: CASSFGTVSYEQYF. CDR3 bases: TGTGCCAGCAGCTTTGGGACAGTATCCTACGAGCAGTACTTC.